The clone carrying this T cell receptor beta chain has a handful of counts. The antigen is unknown. This sample is part of a study of PD-L1 blockade in urothelial cancer. Study-wide background: Every 3 weeks, patients received intravenous atezolizumab 1,200 mg, beginning 2014. About nine tenths of the roughly 30 patients comprised males who had bladder-origin urothelial cancer.

V lost 7 bases and J 0 bases, leaving 7 bases between the germline ends. The length of the CDR3 is 12 residues. Germline lookup yields CDR1 LNHDA and CDR2 SQIVND (reference sequence). Locally advanced or metastatic urothelial carcinoma was diagnosed in the patients. Method: immunoSEQ multiplex PCR; TCRdb's copy keeps in-frame clones and lacks some. This sample has 35,000 to 40,000 clones, with about a third found just once. Study-level findings and limits: There was one FFPE tumor sample per patient, and it was not taken right before treatment.

The chain carries TRBV19 and TRBJ2-7; D is perhaps TRBD1 or TRBD2 (5 bases each). The sequences come from tumor tissue, collected before atezolizumab (anti-PD-L1) treatment. The TCR sequence derives from a man in his 60s with urothelial cancer. The CDR3 reads CASTGASYEQYF. In DNA form, the CDR3 reads TGTGCCAGTACCGGGGCCTCCTACGAGCAGTACTTC. The full variable domain, completed using reference TRBV19 and TRBJ2-7, is DGGITQSPKYLFRKEGQNVTLSCEQNLNHDAMYWYRQDPGQGLRLIYYSQIVNDFQKGDIAEGYSVSREKKESFPLTVTSAQKNPTAFYLCASTGASYEQYFGPGTRLTVT.